The 19 T cell receptor beta chains below come from one sample, sequenced in a study of vaccination and CD4 T cells after COVID-19. These TCRs are of unknown antigen specificity. Sequencing of cultured CD4+ T cell DNA used the Oncomine TCR Beta short-read assay. DNA came from CD4+ T cells after culture. MiXCR, applied by TCRdb to the PCR reads, yields one record per CDR3 protein. In the table there are roughly 9,000 distinct CDR3 sequences, 30% to 35% of which are singletons. Treatment specified: approximately nine-day PBMC culture with coronavirus spike peptide pools or control peptides (ViraFEST assay). CD4+ T cells that came from the unexposed donor were collected before the COVID-19 pandemic (2011-2018). Sequencing used CD4+ T cells from blood, cultured in vitro. The source of these receptors is a human donor in good health.

This clonotype has a handful of counts. This sequence joins TRBV7-3 and TRBJ2-7; 8 nucleotides match TRBD1. Trimming removed 4 bases from V and 2 bases from J; junction bases left unmatched: 4. Germline V CDR1 and CDR2: SGHTA, FQGTGA. The CDR3 has 14 amino acids. CDR3 loop: CASSSGQGPYEQYF. The CDR3 coding sequence is TGTGCCAGCAGCTCAGGACAGGGACCCTACGAGCAGTACTTC.

This clonotype came up a few times. The V call is TRBV28, the J call TRBJ2-5, with D unresolved. Germline CDR1 reads MDHEN; CDR2 reads SYDVKM. Trimming left V 3 bases short and J 5 bases short, with 16 bases between. The CDR3 contains 15 residues. CDR3 residues: CASSFPAPMGETQYF. The CDR3 nucleotides read TGTGCCAGCAGTTTTCCAGCGCCCATGGGTGAGACCCAGTACTTC. The complete variable domain, with remaining parts taken from reference TRBV28 and TRBJ2-5, reads DVKVTQSSRYLVKRTGEKVFLECVQDMDHENMFWYRQDPGLGLRLIYFSYDVKMKEKGDIPEGYSVSREKKERFSLILESASTNQTSMYLCASSFPAPMGETQYFGPGTRLLVL.

This clonotype was observed a few times. The CDR3 region has the DNA TGTGCCAGCTCCCCGCCGGGGACGGGCAATCAGCCCCAGCATTTT. Protein: CASSPPGTGNQPQHF. V is TRBV18 and J is TRBJ1-5; a weak D match, TRBD1 (5 bases). Trimming shortened V by 6 bases and J by 2 bases, and 14 bases separated the two germline ends. CDR3 size: 15 residues. CDR1 KGHSH and CDR2 LQKENI come from the germline V gene.

This clonotype occurred a few times. The rearrangement joins TRBV6-2 or TRBV6-3 to TRBJ1-5, with 7 bases matching TRBD1. The J segment lost 6 bases and the V segment lost 5 bases, leaving 4 bases of the junction unmatched. The CDR3 has 13 residues. Per the germline V gene, CDR1 is MNHEY and CDR2 is SVGEGT. The CDR3 DNA is TGTGCCAGCAGTCCGGACAGGACTCAGCCCCAGCATTTT. This encodes CASSPDRTQPQHF.

Sample share makes this clonotype medium-sized (0.01 to 0.1%). J is TRBJ1-1 and V is TRBV15; possible D gene TRBD1, 5 bases. Per germline, CDR1 LNHNV and CDR2 YYDKDF (reference sequence). V lost 0 bases and J 1 base, leaving 12 bases between the germline ends. This CDR3 is 16 amino acids long. Here the CDR3 reads CATSRDTATANTEAFF. The CDR3 DNA reads as TGTGCCACCAGCAGAGATACCGCGACAGCGAACACTGAAGCTTTCTTT.

The table lists this clonotype with a few counts. The chain recombines TRBV5-1 with TRBJ2-5; D is unresolved. V lost 5 bases and J lost 2, with 7 bases in between. Germline values: CDR1 SGHRS, CDR2 YFSETQ. There are 12 residues in the CDR3. CDR3 sequence reads: CASSPTQETQYF. The CDR3 region has the DNA TGCGCCAGCAGTCCGACACAAGAGACCCAGTACTTC. Based on the CDR3 plus reference TRBV5-1 and TRBJ2-5, the full variable domain is KAGVTQTPRYLIKTRGQQVTLSCSPISGHRSVSWYQQTPGQGLQFLFEYFSETQRNKGNFPGRFSGRQFSNSRSEMNVSTLELGDSALYLCASSPTQETQYFGPGTRLLVL.

This chain links TRBV7-3 with TRBJ1-1; D is unclear. The ends were cut back, 5 bases at V and 1 base at J, with 14 bases in the middle. Germline V gives CDR1 SGHTA, CDR2 FQGTGA. CDR3 length: 15 residues. CDR3 amino acids: CASSPGLWGNTEAFF. For the CDR3, the DNA is TGTGCCAGCAGCCCAGGTCTATGGGGGAACACTGAAGCTTTCTTT.

V is TRBV20-1 and J is TRBJ2-1; TRBD2 matches 11 bases. The CDR3 is 15 residues long. Germline V gene lookup returns CDR1 DFQATT and CDR2 SNEGSKA (reference sequence). With V trimmed by 5 bases and J by 0 bases, 3 bases remained unmatched. CDR3 in amino acids: CSAAGTSGSYNEQFF. CDR3 DNA sequence: TGCAGTGCTGCCGGGACTAGCGGCTCCTACAATGAGCAGTTCTTC.

This clonotype was seen only a few times. The J gene is TRBJ1-1, the V gene TRBV27, with TRBD1 matching over 8 bases. The trim removed 2 bases at V and 3 bases at J, leaving 8 bases unmatched. Germline-derived CDR1 and CDR2 are MNHEY and SMNVEV (reference sequence). The CDR3 length is 16 residues. This CDR3 reads CASSLIPGRGHTEAFF. CDR3 DNA: TGTGCCAGCAGTTTAATTCCGGGCAGGGGGCACACTGAAGCTTTCTTT.

A few counts support this clonotype. J is TRBJ1-6 and V is TRBV10-3; possibly TRBD1 for D (5 bases). With 4 bases removed from V and 7 bases from J, the gap between germline ends came to 8 bases. The CDR3 spans 13 residues. CDR1 and CDR2 (germline): ENHRY, SYGVKD. CDR3 nucleotides: TGTGCCATCAGTGCCGGGGACAATTCACCCCTCCACTTT. This sequence encodes CAISAGDNSPLHF.

This clonotype was seen more than once but under ten times. The chain recombines TRBV6-5 with TRBJ2-7; perhaps TRBD1 as D (5 bases). The V end lost 4 bases, the J end lost 9 bases, and 13 bases lay between the germline ends. The CDR3 totals 12 residues. Germline V CDR1 and CDR2: MNHEY, SVGAGI. DNA for the CDR3: TGTGCCAGCAGTTCGTCCAGGGATTCGCAGTACTTC. Protein product: CASSSSRDSQYF.

The sample holds one count of this clonotype. V gene TRBV6-1 combines with J gene TRBJ2-2, with TRBD1 matching 12 bases. The germline V gene encodes CDR1 MNHNS and CDR2 SASEGT. V shed 2 bases, J shed 6 bases, and the junction held 10 bases outside the gene matches. The CDR3 covers 18 residues. In DNA, the CDR3 is TGTGCCAGCAGTGAATTTGGTTTGGGGACAGGGGGCCCCGGGGAGCTGTTTTTT. Translation: CASSEFGLGTGGPGELFF.

The chain carries TRBV6-1 and TRBJ2-1; D possibly matches TRBD1 or TRBD2 (6 bases each). Germline CDR1 is MNHNS and CDR2 is SASEGT. The CDR3 length is 16 residues. Deletions cut 1 base from V and 6 bases from J, with 16 bases between. The CDR3, as DNA: TGTGCCAGCAGTGAAGTTGGGGTAGGGGGGCTCAATGAGCAGTTCTTC. This encodes CASSEVGVGGLNEQFF.

The chain links TRBV7-9 to TRBJ2-1, with 8 bases that match TRBD2. V dropped 1 base and J dropped 10; count of bases not matched to a gene: 9. Germline V gene sequence: CDR1 SEHNR, CDR2 FQNEAQ (reference sequence). This CDR3 is 15 amino acids long. The CDR3 loop reads CASSLGASGLWEQFF. For the CDR3, the DNA is TGTGCCAGCAGCTTAGGGGCTAGCGGGCTATGGGAGCAGTTCTTC.

V usage is TRBV20-1 and J usage is TRBJ2-3; D uncertain. Germline V gene sequence: CDR1 DFQATT, CDR2 SNEGSKA (reference sequence). This CDR3 has 14 amino acids. V was pared by 3 bases and J by 6 bases, with 16 bases between. CDR3: CSARNHLAWDTQYF. The CDR3 DNA reads as TGCAGTGCTAGGAACCACCTGGCATGGGATACGCAGTATTTT.

This clonotype has a handful of counts. V gene TRBV20-1 combines with J gene TRBJ2-3; D may be TRBD2 (6 bases). V lost 6 bases to trimming and J lost 0 bases, with 13 bases between them. This CDR3 region has 14 residues. Germline CDR1 reads DFQATT; CDR2 reads SNEGSKA (reference sequence). This chain's CDR3 is CSARGLHSTDTQYF. Here the CDR3 DNA reads TGCAGTGCCCGGGGACTGCATAGCACAGATACGCAGTATTTT.

The rearrangement joins TRBV28 to TRBJ1-4, with TRBD1 matching 7 bases. CDR3 length: 15 amino acids. Per the germline V gene, CDR1 is MDHEN and CDR2 is SYDVKM. Trimming at V came to 5 bases and at J to 7 bases, leaving 10 bases not matched to a gene. CDR3 region: CASSLTGAGGEKLFF. DNA for the CDR3: TGTGCCAGCAGTCTTACAGGGGCGGGTGGTGAAAAACTGTTTTTT.

The rearrangement links TRBV4-3 to TRBJ1-1, with D possibly matching TRBD1 (5 bases). Per germline, CDR1 LGHNA and CDR2 YSLEER. V lost 0 bases and J lost 2, with 7 bases in between. This CDR3 region has 14 residues. CDR3 sequence: CASSQEGGNTEAFF. The CDR3 DNA reads TGCGCCAGCAGCCAAGAGGGGGGTAACACTGAAGCTTTCTTT.

This clonotype was counted only a few times. The rearrangement uses TRBV2 and TRBJ1-2; a weak D match, TRBD1 (6 bases). This CDR3 spans 15 amino acids. V gave up 4 bases and J gave up 5 bases, with 17 bases separating them. Germline CDR1 is SNHLY and CDR2 is FYNNEI. The CDR3: CASSVGARERYGYTF. In nucleotides, the CDR3 is TGTGCCAGCAGTGTGGGGGCAAGGGAGAGATATGGCTACACCTTC.